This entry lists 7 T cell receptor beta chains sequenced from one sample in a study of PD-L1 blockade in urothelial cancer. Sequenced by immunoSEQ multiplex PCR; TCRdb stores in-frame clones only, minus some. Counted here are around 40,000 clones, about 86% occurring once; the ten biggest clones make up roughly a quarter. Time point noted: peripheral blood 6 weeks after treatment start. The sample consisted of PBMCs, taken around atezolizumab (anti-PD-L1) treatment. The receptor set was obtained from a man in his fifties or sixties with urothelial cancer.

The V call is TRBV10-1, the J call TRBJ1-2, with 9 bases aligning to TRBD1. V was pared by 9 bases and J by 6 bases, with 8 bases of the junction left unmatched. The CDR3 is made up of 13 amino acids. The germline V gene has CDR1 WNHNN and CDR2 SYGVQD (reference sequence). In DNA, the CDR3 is TGCGCCAGGGCGGGACAGGGAAGGAATGGCTACACCTTC. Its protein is CARAGQGRNGYTF.

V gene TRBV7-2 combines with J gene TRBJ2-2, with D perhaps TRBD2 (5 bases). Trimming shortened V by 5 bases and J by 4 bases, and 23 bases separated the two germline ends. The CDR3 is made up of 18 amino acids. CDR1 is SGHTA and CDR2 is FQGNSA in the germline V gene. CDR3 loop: CASSVRLPGSLGTGELFF. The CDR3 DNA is TGTGCCAGCAGCGTTCGACTACCGGGAAGTCTAGGCACCGGGGAGCTGTTTTTT.

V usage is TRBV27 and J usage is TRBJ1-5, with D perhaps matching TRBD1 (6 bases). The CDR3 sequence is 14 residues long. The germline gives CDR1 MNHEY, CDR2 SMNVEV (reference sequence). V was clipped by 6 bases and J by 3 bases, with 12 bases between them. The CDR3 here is CASSQGYNNQPQHF. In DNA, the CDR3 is TGTGCCAGCAGCCAGGGGTATAACAATCAGCCCCAGCATTTT.

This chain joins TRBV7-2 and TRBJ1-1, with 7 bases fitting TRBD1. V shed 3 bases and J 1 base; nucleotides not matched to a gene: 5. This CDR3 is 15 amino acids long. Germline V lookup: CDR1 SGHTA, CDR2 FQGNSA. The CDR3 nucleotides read TGTGCCAGCAGCTTGGTCAGGACAGGGAACACTGAAGCTTTCTTT. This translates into CASSLVRTGNTEAFF.

The CDR3 DNA is TGTGCCAGCAGTGAAGAGACAGGGAGAACTGAAGCTTTCTTT. Its translation: CASSEETGRTEAFF. The chain employs TRBV2 and TRBJ1-1, with TRBD1 identical over 7 bases. Trimming cost V 1 base and J 5 bases; bases outside gene matches: 4. The CDR3 covers 14 residues. Per germline, CDR1 SNHLY and CDR2 FYNNEI. The full variable domain, in which reference TRBV2 and TRBJ1-1 provide the parts outside the CDR3, is EPEVTQTPSHQVTQMGQEVILRCVPISNHLYFYWYRQILGQKVEFLVSFYNNEISEKSEIFDDQFSVERPDGSNFTLKIRSTKLEDSAMYFCASSEETGRTEAFFGQGTRLTVV.

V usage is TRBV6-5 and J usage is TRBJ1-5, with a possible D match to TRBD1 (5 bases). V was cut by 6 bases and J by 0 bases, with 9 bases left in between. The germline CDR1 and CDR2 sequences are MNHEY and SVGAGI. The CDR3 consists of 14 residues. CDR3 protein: CASREGLSNQPQHF. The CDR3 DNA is TGTGCCAGCAGGGAGGGGCTTAGCAATCAGCCCCAGCATTTT.

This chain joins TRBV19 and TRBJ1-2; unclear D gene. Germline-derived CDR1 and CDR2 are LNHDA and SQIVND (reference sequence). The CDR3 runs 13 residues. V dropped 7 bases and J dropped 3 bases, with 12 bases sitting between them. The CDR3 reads CASTPARDYGYTF. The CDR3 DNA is TGTGCCAGTACCCCAGCGAGGGACTATGGCTACACCTTC. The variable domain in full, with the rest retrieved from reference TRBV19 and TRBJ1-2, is DGGITQSPKYLFRKEGQNVTLSCEQNLNHDAMYWYRQDPGQGLRLIYYSQIVNDFQKGDIAEGYSVSREKKESFPLTVTSAQKNPTAFYLCASTPARDYGYTFGSGTRLTVV.